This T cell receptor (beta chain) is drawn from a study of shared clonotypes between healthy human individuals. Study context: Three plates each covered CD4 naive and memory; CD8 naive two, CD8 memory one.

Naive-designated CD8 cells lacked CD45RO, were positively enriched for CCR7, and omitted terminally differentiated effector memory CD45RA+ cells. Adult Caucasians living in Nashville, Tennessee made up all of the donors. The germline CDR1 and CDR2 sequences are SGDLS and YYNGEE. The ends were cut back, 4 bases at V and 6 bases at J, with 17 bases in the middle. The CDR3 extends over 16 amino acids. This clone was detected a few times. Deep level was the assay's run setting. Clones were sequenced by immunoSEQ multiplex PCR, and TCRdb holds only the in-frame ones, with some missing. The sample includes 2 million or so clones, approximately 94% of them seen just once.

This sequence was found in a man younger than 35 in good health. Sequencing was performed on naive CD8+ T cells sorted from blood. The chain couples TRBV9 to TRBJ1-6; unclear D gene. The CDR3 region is CASSLGPDSGNSPLHF. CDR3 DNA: TGTGCCAGCAGCCTCGGACCCGATTCGGGTAATTCACCCCTCCACTTT.